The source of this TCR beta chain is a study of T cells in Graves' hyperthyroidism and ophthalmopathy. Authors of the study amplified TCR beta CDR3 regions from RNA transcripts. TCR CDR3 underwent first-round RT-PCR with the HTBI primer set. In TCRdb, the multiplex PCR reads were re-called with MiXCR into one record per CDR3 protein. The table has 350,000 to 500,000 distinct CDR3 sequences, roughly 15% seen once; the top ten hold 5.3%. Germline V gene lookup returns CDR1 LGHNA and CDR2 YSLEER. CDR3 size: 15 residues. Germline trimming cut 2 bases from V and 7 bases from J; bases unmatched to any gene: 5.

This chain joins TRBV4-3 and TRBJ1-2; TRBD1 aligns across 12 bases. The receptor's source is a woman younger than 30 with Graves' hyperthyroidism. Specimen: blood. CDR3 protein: CASSQLGTGGSGYTF. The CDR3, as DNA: TGCGCCAGCAGCCAACTCGGGACAGGGGGCAGTGGCTACACCTTC.